This paragraph covers one T cell receptor (beta chain) sequence. These data are taken from a study of blood T cell repertoires in COVID-19. Study overall: The United States, Italy and Spain were the sources of the acute and convalescent COVID-19 samples. T cells, B-cell-depleted T cells, or PBMCs provided the cDNA or gDNA that served as material.

Germline V gene lookup returns CDR1 SNHLY and CDR2 FYNNEI. With 8 bases clipped from V and 3 bases from J, the junction kept 5 bases outside the gene matches. The CDR3 has 13 residues. In the authors' workflow: By means of reference gene primer amplification, nucleated cell counts were estimated. The data were produced by immunoSEQ multiplex PCR, yet TCRdb's version contains in-frame clones alone and is incomplete. D and trimming come from the DNA, and the V and J calls and clone size come from that table. This table has around 140,000 clones, 84% appearing once. The sample taken for sequencing was peripheral blood. The rearrangement uses TRBV2 and TRBJ2-7; 9 nucleotides align to TRBD1. The TCR sequence derives from a man between 60 and 75 years old with acute or convalescent COVID-19. CDR3 in amino acids: CASVGQGFYEQYF. CDR3 nucleotides: TGTGCCAGCGTTGGACAGGGGTTCTACGAGCAGTACTTC.